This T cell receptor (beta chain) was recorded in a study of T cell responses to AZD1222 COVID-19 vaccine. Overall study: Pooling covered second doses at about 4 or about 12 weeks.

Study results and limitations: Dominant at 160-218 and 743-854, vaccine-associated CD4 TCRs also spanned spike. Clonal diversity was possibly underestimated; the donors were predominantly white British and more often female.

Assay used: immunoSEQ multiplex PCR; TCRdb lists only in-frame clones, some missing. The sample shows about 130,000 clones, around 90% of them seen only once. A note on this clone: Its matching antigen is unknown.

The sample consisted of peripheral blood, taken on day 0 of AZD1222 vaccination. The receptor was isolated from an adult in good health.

CDR3 sequence: CASSQVTGVEKLFF. DNA of the CDR3: TGCGCCAGCAGCCAAGTGACAGGGGTTGAAAAACTGTTTTTT. The chain carries TRBV4-3 and TRBJ1-4; 8 positions match TRBD1. The germline V gene encodes CDR1 LGHNA and CDR2 YSLEER. V was clipped by 1 base and J by 7 bases; unmatched bases: 2. The CDR3 contains 14 residues.